The 24 T cell receptor beta chains presented below share a single source sample, sequenced in a study of spatial heterogeneity in lung cancer (dated by TCRdb to about 2019). The intended sense of this specimen's time point label: blood at routine non-recurrence follow-up after resection. Receptor amplification or capture employed 5' RACE. The sequencer listed for this sample is NextSeq 500. TCRdb itself trimmed the public reads at Q25 with fastp, ran MiXCR and retained productive beta chains. Rows with one shared CDR3 protein collapse into an entry with the most common genes and DNA. In all, the sample holds about 29,000 distinct CDR3 sequences, and roughly a tenth of those were seen once. About 30% of the sample is in the top ten clones. The source was PBMCs, collected at follow-up. The receptors stem from a female donor with early-stage non-small cell lung cancer.

The table lists this clonotype with a few counts. The V call is TRBV29-1, the J call TRBJ1-1; TRBD1 is a possible D gene (5 bases). V was shortened by 6 bases and J by 5 bases, with 13 bases between the two germline ends. The CDR3 loop spans 12 amino acids. Germline V lookup: CDR1 SQVTM, CDR2 ANQGSEA. This chain's CDR3 is CSVAAGGTEAFF. The CDR3 DNA reads TGCAGCGTGGCGGCGGGGGGAACTGAAGCTTTCTTT.

The V gene is TRBV25-1, the J gene TRBJ1-5; 7 nucleotides match TRBD1. From germline, CDR1 is MGHDK and CDR2 SYGVNS. The CDR3 consists of 14 residues. V gave up 4 bases and J gave up 3 bases; unmatched junction bases: 3. DNA for the CDR3: TGTGCCAGCAGTGGGGACAGCGACAATCAGCCCCAGCATTTT. Translated, it gives CASSGDSDNQPQHF. Using reference TRBV25-1 and TRBJ1-5 for the parts outside the CDR3, the full variable domain is EADIYQTPRYLVIGTGKKITLECSQTMGHDKMYWYQQDPGMELHLIHYSYGVNSTEKGDLSSESTVSRIRTEHFPLTLESARPSHTSQYLCASSGDSDNQPQHFGDGTRLSIL.

The gene calls are TRBV7-6 and TRBJ2-7; D remains ambiguous. V was clipped by 5 bases and J by 5 bases, with 16 bases between them. Germline CDR1 is SGHVS and CDR2 is FNYEAQ. The CDR3 consists of 14 residues. CDR3 loop: CASSQWYKVNEQYF. The CDR3 bases are TGTGCCAGCAGCCAATGGTATAAGGTCAACGAGCAGTACTTC.

This clonotype was recorded many times. The gene calls are TRBV10-3 and TRBJ2-2; D not resolved. The germline V gene has CDR1 ENHRY and CDR2 SYGVKD. Trimming left V 1 base short and J 6 bases short, with 3 bases between. The CDR3 length is 12 residues. The CDR3 loop reads CAISELAGELFF. For the CDR3, the DNA is TGTGCCATCAGTGAGTTGGCCGGGGAGCTGTTTTTT.

The J gene is TRBJ2-2, the V gene TRBV20-1; D possibly uses TRBD1 or TRBD2 (5 bases each). The length of the CDR3 is 13 residues. The V end lost 4 bases, the J end lost 7 bases, and 13 bases lay between the germline ends. Germline lookup yields CDR1 DFQATT and CDR2 SNEGSKA (reference sequence). In DNA form, the CDR3 reads TGCAGTGCTAATCGGGACCCCGTCGGGGAGCTGTTTTTT. Residues: CSANRDPVGELFF.

This clonotype was detected ten times or more. The V call is TRBV7-6, the J call TRBJ2-7; possible D gene TRBD2, 6 bases. Trimming pared 5 bases from V and 3 bases from J, leaving 29 bases between. Germline CDR1 is SGHVS and CDR2 is FNYEAQ. The CDR3 is 19 residues long. DNA for the CDR3: TGTGCCAGCAGCGGAGTCCGACGGCGGCCGGGAGCTCAAGACTACGAGCAGTACTTC. Its translation: CASSGVRRRPGAQDYEQYF.

A word on this clonotype: The junction shows a germline mismatch at one end, possibly a read error. The chain has TRBV2 and TRBJ2-1; 7 bases are a match to TRBD2. CDR1 and CDR2 from the germline V gene are SNHLY and FYNNEI. The CDR3 loop spans 14 amino acids. CDR3 nucleotides: TGTGTCAGCAGTGGGCCTAGCGGATACAATGAGCAGTTCTTC. The encoded protein is CVSSGPSGYNEQFF.

This clonotype was detected ten times or more. The chain is built from TRBV18 and TRBJ2-5; weak D call: TRBD2 (5 bases). Looked up from germline, CDR1 is KGHSH and CDR2 is LQKENI. The CDR3 spans 13 residues. Trimming left V 5 bases short and J 4 bases short, with 11 bases between. CDR3 in DNA: TGTGCCAGCTCATTATCCAGCGGAGAGACCCAGTACTTC. Translated: CASSLSSGETQYF. The whole variable domain, filled in from reference TRBV18 and TRBJ2-5, reads NAGVMQNPRHLVRRRGQEARLRCSPMKGHSHVYWYRQLPEEGLKFMVYLQKENIIDESGMPKERFSAEFPKEGPSILRIQQVVRGDSAAYFCASSLSSGETQYFGPGTRLLVL.

The DNA for the CDR3 is TGTGCCAGCAGTTCACAGGGGGCGCAGGGAGGTGAAGCTTTCTTT. Translation: CASSSQGAQGGEAFF. V is TRBV7-2 and J is TRBJ1-1, with TRBD1 matching 9 bases. With 6 bases clipped from V and 7 bases from J, the junction kept 12 bases outside the gene matches. Germline V gene data show CDR1 as SGHTA and CDR2 as FQGNSA. The CDR3 is 15 amino acids. Drawing the rest from reference TRBV7-2 and TRBJ1-1, the complete variable domain is GAGVSQSPSNKVTEKGKDVELRCDPISGHTALYWYRQSLGQGLEFLIYFQGNSAPDKSGLPSDRFSAERTGGSVSTLTIQRTQQEDSAVYLCASSSQGAQGGEAFFGQGTRLTVV.

The chain links TRBV28 to TRBJ1-1; 10 bases fit TRBD1. CDR3 length: 18 residues. Germline values: CDR1 MDHEN, CDR2 SYDVKM. V shed 3 bases and J 0 bases; nucleotides not matched to a gene: 10. The CDR3 bases are TGTGCCAGCAGTTTTAGGGGAGACAGGGGGCGGGTGAACACTGAAGCTTTCTTT. It codes for CASSFRGDRGRVNTEAFF.

Many counts were recorded for this clonotype. CDR3 residues: CASSRMTGGTEAFF. DNA for the CDR3: TGTGCCAGCAGCCGAATGACAGGAGGCACTGAAGCTTTCTTT. This chain joins TRBV13 and TRBJ1-1, with a tentative D call TRBD1 (6 bases). The CDR3 spans 14 residues. V was shortened by 5 bases and J by 4 bases, with 14 bases between the two germline ends. Germline CDR1 and CDR2: PRHDT and FYEKMQ (reference sequence). The whole variable domain, filled in from reference TRBV13 and TRBJ1-1, reads AAGVIQSPRHLIKEKRETATLKCYPIPRHDTVYWYQQGPGQDPQFLISFYEKMQSDKGSIPDRFSAQQFSDYHSELNMSSLELGDSALYFCASSRMTGGTEAFFGQGTRLTVV.

The CDR3 loop is CASREGGETQYF. The CDR3 nucleotides are TGTGCCAGCAGGGAGGGGGGAGAGACCCAGTACTTC. The J gene is TRBJ2-5, the V gene TRBV2; the D call may be TRBD1 or TRBD2 (6 bases each). Looked up from germline, CDR1 is SNHLY and CDR2 is FYNNEI. The CDR3 has 12 residues. V gave up 6 bases and J gave up 4 bases, with 9 bases separating them. Using reference TRBV2 and TRBJ2-5 for the parts outside the CDR3, the full variable domain is EPEVTQTPSHQVTQMGQEVILRCVPISNHLYFYWYRQILGQKVEFLVSFYNNEISEKSEIFDDQFSVERPDGSNFTLKIRSTKLEDSAMYFCASREGGETQYFGPGTRLLVL.

This clonotype has a handful of counts. This chain joins TRBV6-2 or TRBV6-3 and TRBJ1-2; D unresolved. The V gene lost 5 bases and the J gene lost 5 bases, with 12 bases spanning the gap. The CDR3 sequence is 13 residues long. Germline CDR1 and CDR2: MNHEY and SVGEGT. CDR3 protein: CASSLDGGYGYTF. CDR3 DNA sequence: TGTGCCAGCAGTCTGGACGGAGGGTATGGCTACACCTTC.

The chain couples TRBV28 to TRBJ2-2; 7 bases are a match to TRBD1. CDR1 and CDR2 (germline): MDHEN, SYDVKM. V lost 5 bases to trimming and J lost 7 bases; unmatched junction nucleotides: 4. This CDR3 spans 13 amino acids. The CDR3 sequence: CASSPTGRGELFF. CDR3 bases: TGTGCCAGCAGTCCGACAGGGCGCGGGGAGCTGTTTTTT.

This clonotype is deemed medium-sized. The rearrangement uses TRBV9 and TRBJ2-6; D perhaps matches TRBD2 (6 bases). Per germline, CDR1 SGDLS and CDR2 YYNGEE. Trimming removed 5 bases at V and 1 base at J, with 7 bases between. The CDR3 runs 14 residues. CDR3 in amino acids: CASREGSGANVLTF. The CDR3 DNA reads as TGTGCCAGCAGGGAGGGTTCTGGGGCCAACGTCCTGACTTTC.

The chain carries TRBV6-2 or TRBV6-3 and TRBJ2-3; tentatively, D is TRBD2 (6 bases). CDR1 and CDR2 from the germline V gene are MNHEY and SVGEGT. The CDR3 covers 16 residues. V lost 7 bases and J 2 bases, leaving 19 bases between the germline ends. The CDR3 reads CASNQIAVLLTDTQYF. In DNA form, the CDR3 reads TGTGCCAGCAACCAAATAGCGGTGCTCCTCACAGATACGCAGTATTTT.

This clonotype was found once. The chain recombines TRBV29-1 with TRBJ1-1; D not certain. The V gene lost 7 bases and the J gene lost 7 bases, with 10 bases spanning the gap. The CDR3 consists of 10 residues. Germline lookup yields CDR1 SQVTM and CDR2 ANQGSEA. CDR3 coding DNA: TGCAGCGGAACGGGAGTTGAAGCTTTCTTT. Its protein is CSGTGVEAFF.

The genes are TRBV27 and TRBJ2-4; D not certain. Trimming removed 6 bases at V and 0 bases at J, with 6 bases between. Germline V gene data show CDR1 as MNHEY and CDR2 as SMNVEV (reference sequence). The CDR3 has 13 amino acids. The CDR3, as DNA: TGTGCCAGCAGGGATCTAGCCAAAAACATTCAGTACTTC. It translates to CASRDLAKNIQYF.

Judged by abundance, this clonotype is medium-sized. The V call is TRBV7-8, the J call TRBJ2-2; D is uncertain. Looked up from germline, CDR1 is SGHVS and CDR2 is FQNEAQ. This CDR3 region has 16 residues. V lost 1 base to trimming and J lost 5 bases, with 14 bases between them. CDR3 in DNA: TGTGCCAGCAGCTTAGAGGGTAGCCCGGTTACCGGGGAGCTGTTTTTT. The encoded protein is CASSLEGSPVTGELFF.

The table lists this clonotype with a few counts. The gene calls are TRBV25-1 and TRBJ2-5; TRBD2 matches at 8 bases. V lost 4 bases, J lost 2 bases, and 3 bases stayed unmatched. CDR1 and CDR2 from the germline V gene are MGHDK and SYGVNS. CDR3 length: 14 amino acids. The CDR3 region is CASSVREGQETQYF. Here the CDR3 DNA reads TGTGCCAGCAGTGTCCGGGAGGGTCAAGAGACCCAGTACTTC.

This clonotype came up many times. The V call is TRBV20-1, the J call TRBJ1-5; the D is unclear. The CDR3 extends over 14 amino acids. V lost 3 bases and J 3 bases, leaving 12 bases between the germline ends. Germline V gene lookup returns CDR1 DFQATT and CDR2 SNEGSKA (reference sequence). The DNA for the CDR3 is TGCAGTGCTAGTCGTGAAGCGTACAATCAGCCCCAGCATTTT. Protein product: CSASREAYNQPQHF.

There are many counts of this clonotype. The J gene is TRBJ1-1, the V gene TRBV29-1, with D unclear. Germline V gene lookup returns CDR1 SQVTM and CDR2 ANQGSEA. V was cut by 5 bases and J by 5 bases, with 6 bases left in between. The CDR3 has 10 residues. This chain's CDR3 is CSVWETEAFF. The DNA for the CDR3 is TGCAGCGTTTGGGAGACTGAAGCTTTCTTT. Using reference TRBV29-1 and TRBJ1-1 for the parts outside the CDR3, the full variable domain is SAVISQKPSRDICQRGTSLTIQCQVDSQVTMMFWYRQQPGQSLTLIATANQGSEATYESGFVIDKFPISRPNLTFSTLTVSNMSPEDSSIYLCSVWETEAFFGQGTRLTVV.

This clonotype was seen many times. CDR3 nucleotides: TGTGCCAGCAGCTCGGGACAGTCCACAGATACGCAGTATTTT. It is translated as CASSSGQSTDTQYF. J is TRBJ2-3 and V is TRBV5-4; 7 positions agree with TRBD1. V lost 3 bases and J lost 2; bases outside the gene matches: 3. The CDR3 totals 14 residues. Per the germline V gene, CDR1 is SGHNT and CDR2 is YYREEE (reference sequence). The full variable domain, its missing parts supplied by reference TRBV5-4 and TRBJ2-3, is ETGVTQSPTHLIKTRGQQVTLRCSSQSGHNTVSWYQQALGQGPQFIFQYYREEENGRGNFPPRFSGLQFPNYSSELNVNALELDDSALYLCASSSGQSTDTQYFGPGTRLTVL.

This clonotype was seen repeatedly, ten times or more. The chain has TRBV19 and TRBJ2-3; a possible D gene is TRBD2 (6 bases). The germline V gene encodes CDR1 LNHDA and CDR2 SQIVND (reference sequence). V gave up 4 bases and J gave up 6 bases, with 11 bases separating them. The CDR3 is 13 residues long. CDR3 bases: TGTGCCAGTAGTACCGGGGGTTCGGATACGCAGTATTTT. This translates into CASSTGGSDTQYF. The entire variable domain, with the rest obtained from reference TRBV19 and TRBJ2-3, is as follows: DGGITQSPKYLFRKEGQNVTLSCEQNLNHDAMYWYRQDPGQGLRLIYYSQIVNDFQKGDIAEGYSVSREKKESFPLTVTSAQKNPTAFYLCASSTGGSDTQYFGPGTRLTVL.